The rows below give T cell receptor beta chains drawn from one sample of a study of early T cells in non-severe SARS-CoV-2 infection. Each CDR3 protein gets one entry after TCRdb re-called the 5' RACE reads with MiXCR. The sample records tens of thousands of distinct CDR3 sequences, around 12% being singletons. Sequenced here: whole blood, sampled at baseline. The receptor source for this set is an adult who was a healthcare worker with PCR-confirmed SARS-CoV-2 infection or an uninfected control (not recorded which). The CDR3 runs from the conserved cysteine through the conserved F or W. A D gene is named only where the DNA matches it firmly. For some rows the clone size is stated as once, few or many, or as a class when expanded; others skip it.

>NA|TRBJ2-2|TRBV6-5|NA
TGTGCCAGCAGGTCAGGGAGCCTCAACACCGGGGAGCTGTTTTTT
CASRSGSLNTGELFF
>TRBD2|TRBJ2-2|TRBV5-5|few
TGTGCCAGCAGCTCCACCCCGGGACTAGCGGCCCCCGAGGAGCTGTTTTTT
CASSSTPGLAAPEELFF
>NA|TRBJ1-1|TRBV11-2|NA
TGTGCCAGCAGCAGCGCGAGGCCTGAAGCTTTCTTT
CASSSARPEAFF
>TRBD1|TRBJ1-5|TRBV28|few
TGTGCCAGCAGTTTATTACAGGGGGCTAGACAGCCCCAGCATTTT
CASSLLQGARQPQHF
>NA|TRBJ1-1|TRBV2|once
TGTGCCAGCCAGATCGGCACCCCCACAACTGAAGCTTTCTTT
CASQIGTPTTEAFF
>TRBD2|TRBJ2-5|TRBV12-3/TRBV12-4|many
TGTGCCAGCAGTTTAGCCAGCGGGGCGTTCGGGACCCAGTACTTC
CASSLASGAFGTQYF
>NA|TRBJ1-1|TRBV9|NA
TGTGCCAGCAGCGTAGAGCCAGGGGCTAAAGCTTTCTTT
CASSVEPGAKAFF
>TRBD1|TRBJ2-6|TRBV24-1|few
TGTGCCACCAGTGAAGCTACAGGGGCAGGGGCCAACGTCCTGACTTTC
CATSEATGAGANVLTF
>NA|TRBJ2-1|TRBV20-1|few
TGCAGTGCCGCAAGGACCAGCTCCTACAATGAGCAGTTCTTC
CSAARTSSYNEQFF
>NA|TRBJ1-1|TRBV3-1|few
TGTGCCAGCAGCCAGAACCCCGGGACCATGAACACTGAAGCTTTCTTT
CASSQNPGTMNTEAFF
>NA|TRBJ1-2|TRBV5-1|many
TGCGCCAGCAGCCCCATAGGGGCACGGGGGGACTATGGCTACACCTTC
CASSPIGARGDYGYTF
>TRBD1|TRBJ2-5|TRBV4-3|NA
TGCGCCAGCAGCCAAGATCTGAGTTCGGACAGGGGAGAGTACTTC
CASSQDLSSDRGEYF
>NA|TRBJ2-7|TRBV7-9|many
TGTGCCAGCAGCCCCGGGGTAGCGGTCTACGAGCAGTACTTC
CASSPGVAVYEQYF
>NA|TRBJ2-2|TRBV19|many
TGTGCCACCGGTAGCGCCGATTGGACCGGGGAGCTGTTTTTT
CATGSADWTGELFF
>NA|TRBJ2-7|TRBV7-2|many
TGTGCCAGCAGAGTTACCGGAGCACCCCAATACGAGCAGTACTTC
CASRVTGAPQYEQYF
>NA|TRBJ1-5|TRBV19|many
TGTGCCAGTAGTATGCAAGGGCAGCCCCAGCATTTT
CASSMQGQPQHF
>NA|TRBJ2-4|TRBV21-1|NA
TGTGCCAGCAGCAAAGGTACGGACGGAGGCAAAAACATTCAGTACTTC
CASSKGTDGGKNIQYF
>NA|TRBJ1-4|TRBV15|NA
TGTGCCACCAGCAGAGATCGGGCCTTGGGGAATGAAAAACTGTTTTTT
CATSRDRALGNEKLFF
>NA|TRBJ1-6|TRBV6-2/TRBV6-3|NA
TGTGCCAGCAGCCTGGACGGCCCCAATTCACCCCTCCACTTT
CASSLDGPNSPLHF
>NA|TRBJ2-7|TRBV28|few
TGTGCCAGCAGACCAACAGGGAGGGAGCAGTACTTC
CASRPTGREQYF
>TRBD1|TRBJ1-2|TRBV18|NA
TGTGCCAGCTCACCTGACAGGGGTAGCACCTTC
CASSPDRGSTF
>NA|TRBJ1-2|TRBV29-1|few
TGCAGCGTTGGAAGGCAGAGCTATGGCTACACCTTC
CSVGRQSYGYTF
>NA|TRBJ2-7|TRBV18|NA
TGTGCCAGCTCTCCACCGGCCGTTGACGAGCAGTACTTC
CASSPPAVDEQYF
>TRBD1|TRBJ2-5|TRBV5-5|few
TGTGCCAGCAGCAGGACAGGGGGGAACCAAGAGACCCAGTACTTC
CASSRTGGNQETQYF
>NA|TRBJ1-5|TRBV6-5|NA
TGTGCCAGCAGTTACGAGCGTAGGGGATGTTGGGGCAATCAGCCCCAGCATTTT
CASSYERRGCWGNQPQHF
>TRBD2|TRBJ2-7|TRBV28|many
TGTGCCAGCAGTCCGGCTCATAGCGGGGGGGCCTACGAGCAGTACTTC
CASSPAHSGGAYEQYF